This T cell receptor (beta chain) was sequenced for a study of post-analysis software for immune sequencing data. As for the study in general: Relapsing-remitting, secondary progressive and progressive-relapsing multiple sclerosis courses were included.

Broader study findings: TRBV5-6, TRBV5-1 and TRBV20-1 belonged to a set of about 5 TRBV segments that were more frequent in patients than controls. Strong co-clustering by F measure was seen for same-batch samples. Significantly lower normalized Chao1 diversity was seen in multiple sclerosis patients than in controls.

Of note for this clonotype: Its matching antigen is unknown. An end of the junction does not agree with germline; a read error may underlie this.

Incorporated into the TCR beta cDNA libraries were unique molecular identifiers, which served to reduce PCR and sequencing biases. A single record per CDR3 protein comes from TCRdb applying MiXCR to the PCR reads. The repertoire has roughly 870,000 distinct CDR3 sequences, approximately 53% of them found once; the top ten carry roughly 4.4%. This CDR3 has 11 amino acids. Germline CDR1 reads SEHNR; CDR2 reads FQNEAQ (reference sequence). The sequence was obtained from a girl aged 5-17 years with multiple sclerosis. The chain links TRBV7-9 to TRBJ2-4; D is ambiguous. TRBJ2-7 explains the end of the DNA better; the J call may be wrong. Input material: blood. CDR3 in DNA: TGTCCCAGCAGCCAGCTCGACGAGCAGTACTTC. Protein: CPSSQLDEQYF.